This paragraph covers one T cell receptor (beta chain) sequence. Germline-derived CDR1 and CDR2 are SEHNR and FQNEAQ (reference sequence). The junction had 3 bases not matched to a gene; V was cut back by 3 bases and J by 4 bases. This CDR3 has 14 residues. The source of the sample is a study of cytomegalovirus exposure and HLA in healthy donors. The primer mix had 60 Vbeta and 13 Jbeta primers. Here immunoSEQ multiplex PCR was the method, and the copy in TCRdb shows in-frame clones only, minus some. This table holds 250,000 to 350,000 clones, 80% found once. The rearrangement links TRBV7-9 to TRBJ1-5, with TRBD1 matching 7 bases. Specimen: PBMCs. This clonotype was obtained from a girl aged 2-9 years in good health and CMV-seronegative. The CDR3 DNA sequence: TGTGCCAGCAGCTTTTCGGGACAGAATCAGCCCCAGCATTTT. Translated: CASSFSGQNQPQHF.